The clone carrying this T cell receptor beta chain showed up just a few times. Its specificity is unknown. The data derive from a study of T cells in Graves' hyperthyroidism and ophthalmopathy. Notes on the study in general: In validation, the model predicted ophthalmopathy. These predictions came a median roughly 6.5 months before onset.

The CDR3 extends over 16 amino acids. V lost 5 bases to trimming and J lost 2 bases; unmatched junction nucleotides: 11. Germline V lookup: CDR1 SEHNR, CDR2 FQNEAQ (reference sequence). Stable Graves' hyperthyroidism meant no ophthalmopathy progression within 18 months. The study left out patients who had uncontrolled infection, other autoimmune disease, pregnancy or lactation. Amplification targeted TCR beta CDR3 regions from RNA transcripts. The primer set for the first-round RT-PCR of the TCR CDR3 was HTBI. TCRdb independently ran MiXCR on the multiplex PCR reads; one entry per CDR3 protein. The sample yields about 560,000 distinct CDR3 sequences, about a sixth seen once.

The chain carries TRBV7-9 and TRBJ2-5; 7 positions match TRBD2. This TCR was recovered from a woman in her late teens or twenties with Graves' hyperthyroidism. The sequencing input was blood. In nucleotides, the CDR3 is TGTGCCAGCAGCCAGCTGGCGGGGGTTCGGCAAGAGACCCAGTACTTC. Residues: CASSQLAGVRQETQYF.